The 7 T cell receptor beta chains reported below all come from one sample, sequenced in a study of blood T cell repertoires in COVID-19. The table came from immunoSEQ multiplex PCR; TCRdb's copy has only in-frame clones and leaves some out. The data contain about 220,000 clones, approximately 80% of them singletons. The sequenced sample consisted of peripheral blood. The receptors were sampled from a human donor in a cohort sampled during active COVID-19.

The gene calls are TRBV5-1 and TRBJ1-6; no reliable D call. From germline, CDR1 is SGHRS and CDR2 YFSETQ. Trimming pared 0 bases from V and 6 bases from J, leaving 13 bases between. The CDR3 spans 16 residues. CDR3 in DNA: TGCGCCAGCAGCTTGGAAGGAGGGTTGGGTAATTCACCCCTCCACTTT. This gives the protein CASSLEGGLGNSPLHF.

The chain recombines TRBV5-5 with TRBJ1-3; no definite D call. The germline V and J ends were trimmed by 4 bases and 3 bases, with 20 bases remaining between them. The CDR3 loop spans 17 amino acids. CDR1 SGHKS and CDR2 YYEKEE come from the germline V gene (reference sequence). The CDR3 DNA follows: TGTGCCAGCAGCGCGGAATGGTGGTGGAGGGTTGGAAACACCATATATTTT. Amino acid sequence: CASSAEWWWRVGNTIYF.

The chain joins TRBV7-2 to TRBJ2-4; TRBD2 is a possible D gene (6 bases). V lost 4 bases to trimming and J lost 10 bases, with 14 bases between them. CDR3 length: 13 residues. Germline assignment: CDR1 SGHTA and CDR2 FQGNSA. The CDR3 loop reads CASSSPGTRIQYF. The CDR3 DNA reads as TGTGCCAGCAGCTCCCCCGGGACTCGGATTCAGTACTTC.

This clone was picked up a small number of times. V and J are TRBV9 and TRBJ1-5; D not certain. With 2 bases removed from V and 7 bases from J, the gap between germline ends came to 16 bases. The CDR3 has 15 residues. CDR1 is SGDLS, CDR2 YYNGEE, per germline. The CDR3 DNA is TGTGCCAGCAGCGTGGGAGAAAGGGCGGCACAGCCCCAGCATTTT. Protein product: CASSVGERAAQPQHF.

The J gene is TRBJ2-7, the V gene TRBV7-2; 12 bases match TRBD2. CDR1 SGHTA and CDR2 FQGNSA come from the germline V gene. The CDR3 extends over 19 amino acids. The V segment lost 2 bases and the J segment 2 bases; nucleotides outside the gene matches: 13. The CDR3 nucleotides read TGTGCCAGCAGCTTATTGCCATCCCGACTAGCGGGAGAACCCTACGAGCAGTACTTC. This encodes CASSLLPSRLAGEPYEQYF. The full variable domain, in which reference TRBV7-2 and TRBJ2-7 provide the parts outside the CDR3, is GAGVSQSPSNKVTEKGKDVELRCDPISGHTALYWYRQSLGQGLEFLIYFQGNSAPDKSGLPSDRFSAERTGGSVSTLTIQRTQQEDSAVYLCASSLLPSRLAGEPYEQYFGPGTRLTVT.

J is TRBJ2-7 and V is TRBV4-3; tentatively, D is TRBD2 (5 bases). The CDR3 length is 15 residues. Germline loops: CDR1 LGHNA, CDR2 YSLEER. Trimming left V 0 bases short and J 4 bases short, with 13 bases between. This CDR3 reads CASSQDRTGNYEQYF. The CDR3 DNA sequence: TGCGCCAGCAGCCAAGATCGGACGGGGAATTACGAGCAGTACTTC.

The sample holds a few counts of this clone. The chain links TRBV2 to TRBJ1-3; D perhaps matches TRBD1 (5 bases). V dropped 1 base and J dropped 4 bases, with 14 bases sitting between them. CDR3 size: 16 residues. Looked up from germline, CDR1 is SNHLY and CDR2 is FYNNEI. In nucleotides, the CDR3 is TGTGCCAGCAGTGAAGTCGCCAGGGTGGACGGAAACACCATATATTTT. Amino acid sequence: CASSEVARVDGNTIYF.